This T cell receptor (beta chain) was observed in a study of T and B cells in COVID-19 patients. Study information: Most recovered patients had mild to moderate COVID-19 treated as outpatients.

The ends lost 5 bases at V and 5 bases at J; junction bases unmatched: 9. The CDR3 sequence is 14 residues long. This clonotype is termed medium-sized. From blood, about 250-500 ng of genomic DNA served as TRB template. BIOMED2 TRB-A/B primer pools were used in multiplex TRB PCR. TCRdb ran MiXCR on the multiplex PCR reads and lists one entry per CDR3 protein. The repertoire has several hundred distinct CDR3 sequences, 22% of them found once; the top ten carry around a third. This clonotype originated in a human donor with active COVID-19. J is TRBJ2-7 and V is TRBV12-3 or TRBV12-4; 7 bases agree with TRBD1. Sequencing input: blood. This chain's CDR3 is CASSPTTGSHEQYF. DNA of the CDR3: TGTGCCAGCAGTCCTACGACAGGGTCCCACGAGCAGTACTTC.